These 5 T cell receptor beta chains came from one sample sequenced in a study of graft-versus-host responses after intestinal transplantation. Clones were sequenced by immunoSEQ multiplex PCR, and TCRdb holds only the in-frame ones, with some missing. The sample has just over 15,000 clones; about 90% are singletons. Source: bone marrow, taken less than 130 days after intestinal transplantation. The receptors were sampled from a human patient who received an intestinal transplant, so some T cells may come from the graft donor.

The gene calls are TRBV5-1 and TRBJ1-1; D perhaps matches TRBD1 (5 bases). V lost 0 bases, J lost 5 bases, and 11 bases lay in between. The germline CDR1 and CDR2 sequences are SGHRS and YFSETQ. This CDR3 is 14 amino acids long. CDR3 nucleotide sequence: TGCGCCAGCAGCTTGGCTCGGGGACGTACTGAAGCTTTCTTT. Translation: CASSLARGRTEAFF.

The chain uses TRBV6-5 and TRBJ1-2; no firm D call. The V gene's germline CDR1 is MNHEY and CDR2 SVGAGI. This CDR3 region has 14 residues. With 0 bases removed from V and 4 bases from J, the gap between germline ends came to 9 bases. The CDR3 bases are TGTGCCAGCAGTTACTCGGGTCAACCCTATGGCTACACCTTC. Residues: CASSYSGQPYGYTF.

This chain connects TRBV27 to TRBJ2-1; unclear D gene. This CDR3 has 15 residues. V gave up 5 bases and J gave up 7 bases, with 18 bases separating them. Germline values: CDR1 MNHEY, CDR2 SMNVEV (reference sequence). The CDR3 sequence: CASSGFGYVGNEQFF. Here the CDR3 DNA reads TGTGCCAGCAGTGGGTTCGGCTATGTGGGTAATGAGCAGTTCTTC.

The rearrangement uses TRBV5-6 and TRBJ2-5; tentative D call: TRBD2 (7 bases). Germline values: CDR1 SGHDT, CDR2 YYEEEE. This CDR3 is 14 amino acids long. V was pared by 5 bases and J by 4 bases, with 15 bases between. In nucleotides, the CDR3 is TGTGCCAGCAGTCGTGGACTAGGGGGAGAGACCCAGTACTTC. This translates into CASSRGLGGETQYF.

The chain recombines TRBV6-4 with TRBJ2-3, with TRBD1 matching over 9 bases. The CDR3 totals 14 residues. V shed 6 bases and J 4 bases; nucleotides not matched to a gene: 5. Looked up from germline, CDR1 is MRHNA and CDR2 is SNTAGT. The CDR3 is CASSRTGEADTQYF. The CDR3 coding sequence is TGTGCCAGCAGCAGGACAGGGGAGGCAGATACGCAGTATTTT.